Below, 24 T cell receptor beta chains from the same sample are listed, as sequenced in a study of metastatic and nonmetastatic thyroid tumors. Each patient went into thyroid surgery without having received any treatment. TCRdb re-called the PCR reads via MiXCR. Among 40,000 to 50,000 clones listed, 12% were seen once. The sequenced sample was blood. The receptors were gathered from a male donor with papillary thyroid cancer or a benign thyroid nodule (not recorded which). Some clones in this sample may be carry-over from other donors' samples.

This clone came up many times. The chain links TRBV27 to TRBJ2-7; 9 nucleotides align to TRBD1. Germline CDR1 and CDR2: MNHEY and SMNVEV (reference sequence). CDR3 size: 14 residues. Trimming removed 6 bases from V and 3 bases from J; junction bases left unmatched: 6. CDR3 in amino acids: CASSLGGQGYEQYF. CDR3 coding DNA: TGTGCCAGCAGCCTAGGGGGACAGGGCTACGAGCAGTACTTC.

The sample holds a few counts of this clone. The J gene is TRBJ2-5, the V gene TRBV18; the D is unclear. The V gene lost 5 bases and the J gene lost 2 bases, with 9 bases spanning the gap. Germline V gene lookup returns CDR1 KGHSH and CDR2 LQKENI. The CDR3 totals 13 residues. CDR3 DNA: TGTGCCAGCTCAACCGGCGGTCAAGAGACCCAGTACTTC. Translated, it gives CASSTGGQETQYF.

V and J are TRBV4-1 and TRBJ2-1; D might be TRBD1 (6 bases). CDR1 is MGHRA and CDR2 is YSYEKL in the germline V gene. Between the trimmed V and J ends, which lost 0 bases and 0 bases, there was a span of 9 bases. The CDR3 has 16 residues. CDR3 bases: TGCGCCAGCAGCCAAGATCAGGGGAGCTCCTACAATGAGCAGTTCTTC. It is translated as CASSQDQGSSYNEQFF.

This clone came up a few times. This may come from a read error, since a much larger clone is one base off. The chain's CDR3 is CASSITGVAETQYF. Here the CDR3 DNA reads TGTGCCAGCAGCATTACAGGGGTCGCGGAGACCCAGTACTTC. The chain joins TRBV7-2 to TRBJ2-5; 7 bases are a match to TRBD1. CDR3 length: 14 residues. Trimming took 5 bases from V and 5 from J; bases not matched to a gene: 8. CDR1 is SGHTA, CDR2 FQGNSA, per germline. Full variable domain (missing parts from reference TRBV7-2 and TRBJ2-5): GAGVSQSPSNKVTEKGKDVELRCDPISGHTALYWYRQSLGQGLEFLIYFQGNSAPDKSGLPSDRFSAERTGGSVSTLTIQRTQQEDSAVYLCASSITGVAETQYFGPGTRLLVL.

Many counts were recorded for this clone. The chain couples TRBV2 to TRBJ1-6; unclear D gene. The V and J ends lost 7 bases and 1 base respectively, with 11 bases between them. Germline V gives CDR1 SNHLY, CDR2 FYNNEI. CDR3 length equals 15 residues. In DNA, the CDR3 is TGTGCCAGCACACAGCGGAGGTCCTATAATTCACCCCTCCACTTT. Its protein is CASTQRRSYNSPLHF.

A remark on this clone: A single base separates this from a much larger clone, so it may be a read error. The CDR3 sequence: CASSSTGAFNLPQHF. CDR3 DNA: TGCGCCAGCAGCTCCACAGGGGCCTTCAATCTGCCCCAGCATTTT. The chain links TRBV5-1 to TRBJ1-5; TRBD1 aligns across 7 bases. The germline gives CDR1 SGHRS, CDR2 YFSETQ. This CDR3 has 15 amino acids.

This clone has at least ten counts. The CDR3 coding sequence is TGTGCCAGCAGGCCGGGGGGGGTCTACAATGAGCAGTTCTTC. Translated: CASRPGGVYNEQFF. This chain uses TRBV2 with TRBJ2-1, with 8 bases matching TRBD2. Germline V gene data show CDR1 as SNHLY and CDR2 as FYNNEI. After removal of 6 bases from V and 3 bases from J, the junction contained 4 bases not matched to a gene. There are 14 residues in the CDR3.

This clone was seen ten or more times. J is TRBJ1-1 and V is TRBV28; 7 positions agree with TRBD1. Germline V lookup: CDR1 MDHEN, CDR2 SYDVKM. The CDR3 consists of 14 residues. V lost 6 bases to trimming and J lost 1 base; unmatched junction nucleotides: 5. The CDR3 DNA reads as TGTGCCAGCAGGCCGACAGGGAAGAACACTGAAGCTTTCTTT. This sequence encodes CASRPTGKNTEAFF.

This clone was picked up many times. The rearrangement uses TRBV30 and TRBJ1-1; tentatively, D is TRBD1 (6 bases). This CDR3 has 13 amino acids. Germline V lookup: CDR1 GTSNPN, CDR2 SVGIG (reference sequence). V lost 4 bases and J lost 7, with 16 bases in between. CDR3 sequence reads: CAWKGEGLGEAFF. The CDR3 region has the DNA TGTGCCTGGAAGGGGGAGGGACTCGGTGAAGCTTTCTTT.

Worth noting for this clone: In the same sample, other DNA sequences code for this CDR3. The chain has TRBV16 and TRBJ1-1; a possible D gene is TRBD1 (5 bases). The germline gives CDR1 KGHSY, CDR2 FQNENV. The V end was cut by 0 bases, the J end by 3 bases, with 14 bases between. The CDR3 is 16 residues long. In nucleotides, the CDR3 is TGTGCCAGCAGCCAATCGGGGGAGGCAGTTGACACTGAAGCTTTCTTT. Residues: CASSQSGEAVDTEAFF.

Concerning this clone: Because it lacks the conserved phenylalanine or tryptophan at the end, this CDR3 is likely a read error. The chain uses TRBV19 and TRBJ2-6, with 8 positions matching TRBD1. The CDR3 totals 18 residues. Germline V gene data show CDR1 as LNHDA and CDR2 as SQIVND (reference sequence). The V segment lost 2 bases and the J segment 4 bases; nucleotides outside the gene matches: 10. The CDR3 DNA reads TGTGCCAGTAGTATAACCCAGGGGGCTCGAGGGGGGGCCAACGTCCTGACTTTA. Its translation is CASSITQGARGGANVLTL.

In its sample, this clone was seen a few times. Compared with germline, one end of the junction differs, possibly owing to a read error. The V and J genes are TRBV28 and TRBJ1-5, with a possible D match to TRBD1 (5 bases). The CDR3 sequence is 15 residues long. The germline gives CDR1 MDHEN, CDR2 SYDVKM. CDR3 protein: CASSFVQVGNQPQRF. In DNA form, the CDR3 reads TGTGCCAGCAGTTTTGTACAGGTAGGGAATCAGCCCCAGCGTTTT.

The table lists this clone with many counts. The chain has TRBV12-3 or TRBV12-4 and TRBJ1-2, with unresolved D. Trimming stripped 3 bases from V and 2 bases from J, with 13 bases between. CDR3 size: 15 residues. The DNA for the CDR3 is TGTGCCAGCAGTTTGTCCCCCGACACCAACTATGGCTACACCTTC. The encoded protein is CASSLSPDTNYGYTF.

This clone is judged medium-sized. This chain links TRBV27 with TRBJ1-6; D is possibly TRBD1 (6 bases). The CDR3 extends over 14 amino acids. Trimming took 1 base from V and 11 from J, leaving 12 bases between them. The germline gives CDR1 MNHEY, CDR2 SMNVEV (reference sequence). The DNA of the CDR3 is TGTGCCAGCAGTTTATACAGGGTGGCGACACCCCTCCACTTT. This encodes CASSLYRVATPLHF.

About this clone itself: Being one base from a much bigger clone, this may be a read error. Given the absence of the conserved phenylalanine or tryptophan at the CDR3 end, a read error is likely. V gene TRBV7-7 combines with J gene TRBJ1-1; D remains ambiguous. The CDR3 totals 13 residues. Germline V CDR1 and CDR2: SSHAT, FNYEAQ (reference sequence). DNA of the CDR3: TGTGCTAGCAGTTCCACAGAGAACACTGAAGCTTTCCTT. Protein product: CASSSTENTEAFL.

This clone was recorded a few times. The chain joins TRBV27 to TRBJ1-1; D unclear. This CDR3 region has 14 residues. Trimming took off 6 bases at V and 5 bases at J, with 16 bases between the two ends. Germline V gives CDR1 MNHEY, CDR2 SMNVEV (reference sequence). CDR3 bases: TGTGCCAGCAGCACCCTCACATGGAGAACTGAAGCTTTCTTT. Its protein is CASSTLTWRTEAFF.

The table lists this clone with many counts. V gene TRBV20-1 combines with J gene TRBJ1-1, with 7 bases that match TRBD1. From germline, CDR1 is DFQATT and CDR2 SNEGSKA (reference sequence). The junction had 7 bases not matched to a gene; V was cut back by 0 bases and J by 3 bases. CDR3 length: 15 residues. DNA for the CDR3: TGCAGTGCTAGAGAGAGGGGGCGAGATTACACTGAAGCTTTCTTT. It codes for CSARERGRDYTEAFF.

Remarks on this clone: This could be a read error, since a much larger clone is one nucleotide away. The CDR3 does not end in the conserved phenylalanine or tryptophan, so this is likely a read error. The J gene is TRBJ2-2, the V gene TRBV5-4, with D possibly matching TRBD1 (5 bases). V dropped 0 bases and J dropped 4 bases, with 10 bases sitting between them. This CDR3 contains 15 residues. Germline assignment: CDR1 SGHNT and CDR2 YYREEE (reference sequence). The CDR3 loop is CASSLGRQGTGELFS. The CDR3, as DNA: TGTGCCAGCAGCTTGGGTAGGCAGGGCACCGGGGAGCTGTTTTCT.

This clone was picked up many times. The rearrangement links TRBV7-9 to TRBJ1-5; D remains ambiguous. This CDR3 is built from 12 residues. The V and J ends lost 1 base and 7 bases respectively, with 5 bases between them. The V gene's germline CDR1 is SEHNR and CDR2 FQNEAQ (reference sequence). This CDR3 reads CASSLVGQPQHF. CDR3 DNA sequence: TGTGCCAGCAGCTTAGTAGGACAGCCCCAGCATTTT.

The table lists this clone with many counts. V gene TRBV3-1 combines with J gene TRBJ2-3; 7 nucleotides align to TRBD2. The J segment lost 6 bases and the V segment lost 4 bases, leaving 13 bases of the junction unmatched. Per the germline V gene, CDR1 is LGHDT and CDR2 is YNNKEL (reference sequence). This CDR3 has 16 amino acids. CDR3 in DNA: TGTGCCAGCAGCCTCAAAGTGGTCAGGGAGGGGGATACGCAGTATTTT. The encoded protein is CASSLKVVREGDTQYF.

This chain joins TRBV5-6 and TRBJ2-7; TRBD1 or TRBD2 may be the D gene (5 bases each). The ends were cut back, 0 bases at V and 5 bases at J, with 9 bases in the middle. The V gene's germline CDR1 is SGHDT and CDR2 YYEEEE. CDR3 length: 13 amino acids. The CDR3 loop reads CASSLGGEDEQYF. The CDR3 DNA reads as TGTGCCAGCAGCTTGGGAGGGGAAGACGAGCAGTACTTC.

In its sample, this clone was seen a few times. V gene TRBV12-3 or TRBV12-4 combines with J gene TRBJ2-7; 7 positions match TRBD1. This CDR3 spans 14 amino acids. The junction had 10 bases not matched to a gene; V was cut back by 6 bases and J by 5 bases. DNA of the CDR3: TGTGCCAGCAGGACGAACAGGGGTCCCCACGAGCAGTACTTC. Translation: CASRTNRGPHEQYF.

Many counts were recorded for this clone. A much larger clone sits a single nucleotide away, making a read error possible. J is TRBJ1-1 and V is TRBV28, with D unclear. V was shortened by 6 bases and J by 0 bases, with 5 bases between the two germline ends. The CDR3 is made up of 12 amino acids. The germline V gene encodes CDR1 MDHEN and CDR2 SYDVKM. CDR3 region: CASRGMNTEAFF. CDR3 sequence (DNA): TGTGCCAGCAGGGGGATGAACACTGAAGCTTTCTTT.

This clone was seen repeatedly, ten times or more. A much larger clone is a single base away; this may be a read error. The chain links TRBV6-1 to TRBJ1-2, with no clear D. CDR3 length: 13 amino acids. CDR1 MNHNS and CDR2 SASEGT come from the germline V gene. The CDR3 DNA sequence: TGTACCAGCAGTGAAGGATATAACTATGGCTACACCTTC. Protein sequence: CTSSEGYNYGYTF.